The T cell receptor beta chain described here comes from a study of T cells in Graves' hyperthyroidism and ophthalmopathy (dated by TCRdb to between 2018 and 2021). With respect to the entire study: Peripheral blood samples were taken at the time of initial diagnosis, prior to any treatment. To identify TCR V-J signatures that set the groups apart, the researchers used a discovery cohort of 100 or so patients, made up of around 40 with Graves' ophthalmopathy and about 60 with stable Graves' hyperthyroidism. Following sampling, methimazole starting at 30 mg daily was given to hyperthyroidism patients, and high-dose intravenous methylprednisolone was given to ophthalmopathy patients. The paper describes TCR Vbeta CDR3 sequencing of more than 120 peripheral blood samples, made up of under 50 ophthalmopathy patients, some 80 hyperthyroidism patients and some 17 progressor patients. The 100 or so discovery patients were divided at random into training and test sets in a 7:3 ratio. Whether ophthalmopathy could be predicted prospectively was tested in an independent validation cohort made up of 18 to 20 hyperthyroidism patients plus 17 patients who later progressed to ophthalmopathy. Thyroid tissue and blood T-cell repertoires from six Graves' hyperthyroidism patients were also compared in the study.

Amplification of TCR beta CDR3 regions was carried out from RNA transcripts. A first-round RT-PCR of the TCR CDR3 used the HTBI primer set with the Qiagen OneStep RT-PCR kit. Libraries were constructed in a second round of multiplex PCR, after which size selection and purification were carried out. Libraries were sequenced paired-end with 100 bp reads on an Illumina HiSeq2000. The study's processing was this. Raw data were processed with SOAPnuke, discarding reads with adapters, uncalled bases, mean Phred below 15, or no exact constant-primer or identifier match. High-quality paired reads were merged with COPE v1.2.5, and unique nucleotide sequences were defined as clonotypes. Clonotypes were aligned to IMGT TRBV, TRBD and TRBJ reference segments using MiTCR v1.1. The analysis included only V-J combinations with a frequency above 0.0001, which together covered around 99% of the repertoires. The TCS score was defined as F50 (clonal expansion) divided by E x V (chaos), with BLOSUM62-based TCRdist calculated between CDR3 peptides within each V-J. Welch's t-statistics and random forest reduced around 550 V-J features to fewer than 15, which were used in a naive Bayes classifier (R e1071). Clones were called with MiXCR by TCRdb after fastp trimmed the public reads at Q25, and only in-frame beta chains were retained. Rows are combined by CDR3 protein, so each entry shows the most common genes and DNA. In this record, the V and J calls reflect TCRdb's handling and not the investigators' own analysis. Within this sample are 500,000 to 800,000 distinct CDR3 sequences, with about 14% of them counted one time only. The ten largest clonotypes hold approximately 12% of the sample.

Ophthalmopathy patients had moderately to severely active disease, with a Clinical Activity Score of 3 or more, a NOSPECS grade of 4 or more, and a disease duration of less than 3 months. Any patient with an uncontrolled infection, another autoimmune disease, pregnancy or lactation was excluded. Clinical symptoms, serum thyroxine and TRAb, thyroid ultrasound, and orbital computed tomography formed the basis for the diagnoses. Ficoll-Paque density gradient centrifugation was used to isolate PBMCs from approximately 11 ml of fresh peripheral blood. Total RNA was extracted using Trizol reagent, and RNA quality was assessed on an Agilent 2100 Bioanalyzer. The germline V gene supplies CDR1 SGHRS and CDR2 YFSETQ. V was cut back by 4 bases and J by 5 bases, leaving a gap of 12 bases between them. The CDR3 covers 13 residues, taking in both the cysteine and the phenylalanine. Of the read, only the CDR3 DNA is kept; its 39 bases are in frame from base 1.

Broad study findings and their caveats: No statistical method was used to fix the sample size in advance, and group allocation was not hidden from the investigators. Blood samples also contained most of the expanded thyroid clonotypes (frequency above 0.001), which suggests that blood repertoires may reflect thyroid immune responses. A 13 V-J signature model separated ophthalmopathy from stable hyperthyroidism, with around 88% sensitivity and roughly 84% specificity in cross-validation and 80%/75% in testing. In validation, the model predicted progression to ophthalmopathy with roughly 66% sensitivity and around 72% specificity, a median of 6.5 months before onset.

This clonotype has a count of ten or more. The antigen it binds to is not known. No base-level quality is on record; no much larger clone is a single base apart. The sequenced sample consisted of blood. The receptor's source is a woman between 45 and 65 years old with Graves' ophthalmopathy. The chain was built from TRBV5-1 and TRBJ1-1; no D gene can be assigned with confidence. The base sequence is TGCGCCAGCAGCGGGGTTAGTTTGACTGAAGCTTTCTTT. This codes for CASSGVSLTEAFF. With the rest looked up from the reference TRBV5-1 and TRBJ1-1 genes rather than sequenced, the full variable domain is KAGVTQTPRYLIKTRGQQVTLSCSPISGHRSVSWYQQTPGQGLQFLFEYFSETQRNKGNFPGRFSGRQFSNSRSEMNVSTLELGDSALYLCASSGVSLTEAFFGQGTRLTVV.